This T cell receptor (beta chain) was observed in a study of cytomegalovirus exposure and HLA in healthy donors. General study results and limits: Association of a missense DCLRE1C variant with TCR beta V- and J-gene trimming was reported in a later analysis. HLA alleles showed associations with 15,000 to 20,000 TCR beta sequences in a later analysis, at a 0.05 false discovery rate.

The PCR had 60 Vbeta and 13 Jbeta primers. Sequencing used immunoSEQ multiplex PCR; TCRdb keeps in-frame clones, though not all of them. The profile shows some 100,000 clones, 80% to 90% of them singletons. V shed 0 bases and J shed 8 bases, with 17 bases lying between them. Germline lookup yields CDR1 SGDLS and CDR2 YYNGEE. The CDR3 spans 15 residues. Concerning this clone itself: Antigen specificity is unknown.

The clonotype comes from a woman aged 18 to 35 in good health and CMV-seronegative. Sequencing used PBMCs. This rearrangement joins TRBV9 to TRBJ1-2, with a possible D match to TRBD1 (6 bases). The CDR3: CASSVDHRVGKGYTF. CDR3 bases: TGTGCCAGCAGCGTAGACCACAGGGTAGGGAAGGGCTACACCTTC.